Listed here are 8 T cell receptor beta chains from one sample, sequenced in a study of early T cells in non-severe SARS-CoV-2 infection. MiXCR, applied by TCRdb to the 5' RACE reads, yields one record per CDR3 protein. The table has approximately 75,000 distinct CDR3 sequences, roughly 4.9% seen once. This material consisted of whole blood, taken at baseline. Source of these receptors: an adult who was a healthcare worker with PCR-confirmed SARS-CoV-2 infection or an uninfected control (not recorded which). The donor label of this sample is uncertain.

This clonotype was counted ten times or more. V usage is TRBV5-6 and J usage is TRBJ1-2, with 8 bases identical to TRBD1. CDR1 SGHDT and CDR2 YYEEEE come from the germline V gene. The trim removed 4 bases at V and 3 bases at J, leaving 2 bases unmatched. The length of the CDR3 is 13 residues. CDR3 DNA: TGTGCCAGCAGCCTGGACAGGGACTATGGCTACACCTTC. As protein: CASSLDRDYGYTF.

About this clonotype itself: Relative to the germline gene, one junction end is altered; a read error may explain this. V is TRBV10-2 and J is TRBJ1-6, with 10 bases that match TRBD1. CDR1 is WSHSY and CDR2 is SAAADI in the germline V gene. The CDR3 contains 18 residues. CDR3 in amino acids: CASSPRYRDRGDNSPPHF. CDR3 nucleotide sequence: TGCGCCAGCAGTCCTAGGTACCGGGACAGGGGAGATAATTCACCCCCCCACTTT.

This clonotype was seen repeatedly, ten times or more. This rearrangement joins TRBV12-3 or TRBV12-4 to TRBJ2-3; D is unclear. V lost 6 bases, J lost 2 bases, and 3 bases lay in between. CDR3 length: 11 residues. The CDR3 loop is CASSDTDTQYF. For the CDR3, the DNA is TGTGCCAGCAGCGACACAGATACGCAGTATTTT.

The chain combines TRBV4-2 with TRBJ2-7; 10 bases agree with TRBD2. The CDR3 extends over 15 amino acids. With V trimmed by 1 base and J by 6 bases, 6 bases remained unmatched. Germline loops: CDR1 LGHNA, CDR2 YNFKEQ. The DNA of the CDR3 is TGTGCCAGCAGCCAAGGGGCTAGCGGGGGAATCGAGCAGTACTTC. Translated: CASSQGASGGIEQYF.

This clonotype was counted ten times or more. Written as DNA, the CDR3 is TGTGCCAGCAGCTTAGGAGGGGACTACAATGAGCAGTTCTTC. It is translated as CASSLGGDYNEQFF. This chain connects TRBV7-6 to TRBJ2-1; D tentatively reads TRBD1 or TRBD2 (5 bases each). Germline CDR1 reads SGHVS; CDR2 reads FNYEAQ. V was shortened by 1 base and J by 3 bases, with 7 bases between the two germline ends. This CDR3 has 14 residues.

This clonotype was detected many times. J is TRBJ1-1 and V is TRBV7-9; no definite D call. Germline CDR1 and CDR2: SEHNR and FQNEAQ (reference sequence). The CDR3 runs to 15 residues. V was trimmed by 2 bases and J by 3 bases, leaving 13 bases between them. The CDR3 DNA is TGTGCCAGCAGCTTATTTGCCGACCAGCACACTGAAGCTTTCTTT. Its protein product is CASSLFADQHTEAFF.

The chain has TRBV3-1 and TRBJ2-1; D is perhaps TRBD1 or TRBD2 (5 bases each). This CDR3 region has 13 residues. V was trimmed by 5 bases and J by 6 bases, leaving 11 bases between them. The germline V gene encodes CDR1 LGHDT and CDR2 YNNKEL (reference sequence). In DNA, the CDR3 is TGTGCCAGCAGCTACGGGACCCTCAATGAGCAGTTCTTC. This codes for CASSYGTLNEQFF.

Many counts were recorded for this clonotype. The chain couples TRBV20-1 to TRBJ2-2; 12 nucleotides match TRBD2. The CDR3 length is 19 residues. V lost 6 bases to trimming and J lost 4 bases; unmatched junction nucleotides: 18. Germline V lookup: CDR1 DFQATT, CDR2 SNEGSKA (reference sequence). The CDR3 protein is CSAVPPLAGGTNRTGELFF. For the CDR3, the DNA is TGCAGTGCGGTACCCCCGCTAGCGGGGGGGACCAACCGCACCGGGGAGCTGTTTTTT.